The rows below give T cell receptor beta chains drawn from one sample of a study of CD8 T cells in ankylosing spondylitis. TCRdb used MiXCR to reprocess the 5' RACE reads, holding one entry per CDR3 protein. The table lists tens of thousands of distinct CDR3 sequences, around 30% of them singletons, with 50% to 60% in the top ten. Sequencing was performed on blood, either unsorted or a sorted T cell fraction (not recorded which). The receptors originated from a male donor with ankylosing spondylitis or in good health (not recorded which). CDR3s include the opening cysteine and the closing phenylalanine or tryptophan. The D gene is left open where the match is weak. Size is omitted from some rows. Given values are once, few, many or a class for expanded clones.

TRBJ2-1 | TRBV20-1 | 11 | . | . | CSAPSFYEQFF | TGCAGTGCTCCGTCATTCTATGAGCAGTTCTTC
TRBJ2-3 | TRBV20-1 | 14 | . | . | CSARGPGIGDTQYF | TGCAGTGCTAGAGGGCCAGGGATTGGAGATACGCAGTATTTT
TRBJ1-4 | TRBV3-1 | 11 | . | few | CASSQTVELFF | TGTGCCAGCAGTCAAACAGTGGAACTGTTTTTT
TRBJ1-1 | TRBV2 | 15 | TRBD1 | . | CASSEGNRGETEAFF | TGTGCCAGCAGTGAAGGAAACAGGGGTGAGACTGAAGCTTTCTTT
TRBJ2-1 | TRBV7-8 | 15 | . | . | CASSSSIPSYNEQFF | TGTGCCAGCAGCTCCTCAATCCCCTCTTACAATGAGCAGTTCTTC
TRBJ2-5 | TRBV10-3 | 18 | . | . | CAISDPDGSRKGRETQYF | TGTGCCATCAGTGACCCTGATGGGTCCCGGAAAGGACGAGAGACCCAGTACTTC
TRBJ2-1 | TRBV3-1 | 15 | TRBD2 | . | CASSQGSGAYNEQFF | TGTGCCAGCAGCCAAGGTAGCGGGGCCTACAATGAGCAGTTCTTC
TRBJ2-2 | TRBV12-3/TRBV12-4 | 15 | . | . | CASSQAGARTGELFF | TGTGCCAGCAGCCAAGCCGGCGCACGTACCGGGGAGCTGTTTTTT
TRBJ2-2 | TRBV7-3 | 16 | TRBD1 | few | CASSLNRDRAAGELFF | TGTGCCAGCAGCCTAAACCGGGACAGGGCTGCCGGGGAGCTGTTTTTT
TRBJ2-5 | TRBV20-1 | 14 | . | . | CSAHPGGVGETQYF | TGCAGTGCCCACCCAGGGGGGGTTGGAGAGACCCAGTACTTC
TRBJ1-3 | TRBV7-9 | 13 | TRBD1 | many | CASRLTGVNTIYF | TGTGCCAGCAGGCTGACAGGGGTAAACACCATATATTTT
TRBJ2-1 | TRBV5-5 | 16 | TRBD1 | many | CASSLAGQVSYNEQFF | TGTGCCAGCAGCTTGGCGGGACAGGTTTCCTACAATGAGCAGTTCTTC
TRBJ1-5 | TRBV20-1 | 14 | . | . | CSASSGFDDQPQHF | TGCAGTGCTAGCTCTGGGTTTGATGATCAGCCCCAGCATTTT
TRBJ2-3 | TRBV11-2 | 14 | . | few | CASSLVGAVDTQYF | TGTGCCAGCAGCTTAGTGGGGGCGGTAGATACGCAGTATTTT
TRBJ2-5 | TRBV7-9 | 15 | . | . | CASSHQRFRMETQYF | TGTGCCAGCAGCCACCAACGCTTTAGGATGGAGACCCAGTACTTC
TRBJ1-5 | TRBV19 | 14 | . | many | CASSDGLPNQPQHF | TGTGCCAGTAGTGACGGCCTCCCCAATCAGCCCCAGCATTTT
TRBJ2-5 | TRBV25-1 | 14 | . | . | CASSEQVLQETQYF | TGTGCCAGCAGTGAACAGGTCCTACAAGAGACCCAGTACTTC
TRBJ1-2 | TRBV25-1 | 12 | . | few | CASYKPSWGYTF | TGTGCCAGCTATAAACCATCATGGGGCTACACCTTC
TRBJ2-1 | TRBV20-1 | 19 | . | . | CSAIHRTSFTSLSYNEQFF | TGCAGTGCTATTCATCGGACCAGCTTTACCTCTCTTTCCTACAATGAGCAGTTCTTC
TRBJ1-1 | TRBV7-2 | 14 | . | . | CASSLEGRNTEAFF | TGTGCCAGCAGCTTAGAGGGGAGGAACACTGAAGCTTTCTTT
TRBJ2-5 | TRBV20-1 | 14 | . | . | CSARGRSIQETQYF | TGCAGTGCTAGGGGACGGTCGATACAAGAGACCCAGTACTTC
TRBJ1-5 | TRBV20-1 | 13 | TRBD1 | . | CSAVDRDYQPQHF | TGCAGTGCTGTCGACAGGGACTATCAGCCCCAGCATTTT
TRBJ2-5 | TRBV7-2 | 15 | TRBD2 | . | CASSLGGRSHETQYF | TGTGCCAGCAGCTTGGGGGGGAGGTCTCACGAGACCCAGTACTTC
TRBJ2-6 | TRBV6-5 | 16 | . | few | CASSYSGGSGANVLTF | TGTGCCAGCAGTTACTCTGGGGGGTCTGGGGCCAACGTCCTGACTTTC
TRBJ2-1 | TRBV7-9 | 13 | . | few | CASSLYGSDEQFF | TGTGCCAGCAGCTTATATGGTAGTGATGAGCAGTTCTTC
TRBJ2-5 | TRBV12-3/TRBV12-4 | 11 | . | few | CASGKTETQYF | TGTGCCAGTGGAAAAACGGAGACCCAGTACTTC
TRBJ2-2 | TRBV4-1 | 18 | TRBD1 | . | CASSQEGMGQGATGELFF | TGCGCCAGCAGCCAAGAGGGGATGGGACAGGGAGCGACCGGGGAGCTGTTTTTT
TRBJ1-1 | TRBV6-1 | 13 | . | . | CASSLTVGAEAFF | TGTGCCAGCAGCCTAACAGTTGGCGCTGAAGCTTTCTTT
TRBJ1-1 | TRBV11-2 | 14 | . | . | CASSLLQGHTEAFF | TGTGCCAGCAGCTTATTGCAGGGGCACACTGAAGCTTTCTTT
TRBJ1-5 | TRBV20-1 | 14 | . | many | CSVEGLGVNQPQHF | TGCAGTGTCGAAGGGCTGGGGGTTAATCAGCCCCAGCATTTT
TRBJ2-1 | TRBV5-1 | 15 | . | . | CATKTPYSGNNEQFF | TGCGCCACCAAAACCCCCTATTCCGGGAACAATGAGCAGTTCTTC
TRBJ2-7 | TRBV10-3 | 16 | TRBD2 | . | CAISERREARRYEQYF | TGTGCCATCAGTGAACGCCGGGAGGCCCGAAGATACGAGCAGTACTTC
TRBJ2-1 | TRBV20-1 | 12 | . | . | CSAREGSNEQFF | TGCAGTGCTAGAGAGGGTTCCAATGAGCAGTTCTTC
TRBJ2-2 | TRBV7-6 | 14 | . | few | CASSLVPNTGELFF | TGTGCCAGCAGCTTAGTCCCGAACACCGGGGAGCTGTTTTTT
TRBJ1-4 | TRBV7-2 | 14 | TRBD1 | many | CASSHRTGAEKLFF | TGTGCCAGCAGCCACCGGACAGGGGCTGAAAAACTGTTTTTT
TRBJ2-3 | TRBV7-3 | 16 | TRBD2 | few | CASSVLAGGYTDTQYF | TGTGCCAGCAGCGTACTAGCGGGAGGCTACACAGATACGCAGTATTTT
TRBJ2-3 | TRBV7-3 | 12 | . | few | CASRVETGTQYF | TGTGCCAGCAGGGTTGAAACGGGAACGCAGTATTTT
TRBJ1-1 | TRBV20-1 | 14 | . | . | CSARKGVRFTEAFF | TGCAGTGCTAGAAAAGGGGTTCGATTCACTGAAGCTTTCTTT
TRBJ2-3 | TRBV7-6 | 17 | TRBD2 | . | CASSLLQGGRRADTQYF | TGTGCCAGCAGCTTACTCCAGGGAGGGAGGCGCGCAGATACGCAGTATTTT
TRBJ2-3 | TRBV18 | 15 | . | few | CASSPLSLNTDTQYF | TGTGCCAGCTCACCATTATCACTGAACACAGATACGCAGTATTTT
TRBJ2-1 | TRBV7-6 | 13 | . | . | CASSLNRVAEQFF | TGTGCCAGCAGCTTAAACAGGGTAGCTGAGCAGTTCTTC
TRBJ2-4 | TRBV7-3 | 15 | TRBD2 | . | CASSPGRGGKNIQYF | TGTGCCAGCAGCCCAGGGCGGGGGGGAAAAAACATTCAGTACTTC
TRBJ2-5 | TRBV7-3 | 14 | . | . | CASSPDHYQETQYF | TGTGCCAGCAGCCCGGACCACTACCAAGAGACCCAGTACTTC
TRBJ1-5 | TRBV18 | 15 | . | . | CASSPFQGTNQPQHF | TGTGCCAGCTCACCATTCCAGGGCACCAATCAGCCCCAGCATTTT